These 2 T cell receptor beta chains originate from one sample sequenced in a study of blood T cell repertoires in COVID-19. Assay: immunoSEQ multiplex PCR; the TCRdb copy retains only in-frame clones and omits some. The sample shows approximately 70,000 clones, less than 95% of them seen only once. The sample was peripheral blood. These receptors came from a woman between 18 and 29 years old with acute or convalescent COVID-19.

The CDR3 spells CSVEDGRAEQYF. The CDR3 DNA reads as TGCAGCGTTGAAGATGGGCGGGCCGAGCAGTACTTC. The gene calls are TRBV29-1 and TRBJ2-7; a possible D gene is TRBD2 (5 bases). This CDR3 has 12 amino acids. The V gene's germline CDR1 is SQVTM and CDR2 ANQGSEA. V shed 0 bases and J shed 6 bases, with 9 bases lying between them.

The chain uses TRBV12-3 or TRBV12-4 and TRBJ1-2; maybe TRBD1 (6 bases). The ends were cut back, 3 bases at V and 7 bases at J, with 12 bases in the middle. This CDR3 spans 13 amino acids. As DNA, the CDR3 is TGTGCCAGCAGTTTCGGACAGAATCTTGGCTACACCTTC. Translating it yields CASSFGQNLGYTF.